This T cell receptor (beta chain) was recorded in a study of T cells in Graves' hyperthyroidism and ophthalmopathy. Trimming removed 0 bases from V and 10 bases from J, with 7 bases in between. Germline V gene lookup returns CDR1 SGHTA and CDR2 FQGNSA. The CDR3 consists of 12 residues. This clonotype occurred many times. The source material, RNA transcripts, was used to amplify TCR beta CDR3 regions. Carried out on the TCR CDR3, a first-round RT-PCR used the HTBI primer set. A single record per CDR3 protein comes from TCRdb applying MiXCR to the multiplex PCR reads. The sample yields roughly 500,000 distinct CDR3 sequences, around 42% seen once.

The receptor comes from an adult woman with Graves' disease, either hyperthyroidism or ophthalmopathy (not recorded which). This chain uses TRBV7-2 with TRBJ1-3; D remains unclear. Sequenced: peripheral blood or thyroid tissue (not recorded which). The CDR3 DNA is TGTGCCAGCAGCTTAGCGCAGTCGACCATATATTTT. It codes for CASSLAQSTIYF.